The 13 T cell receptor beta chains reported below all come from one sample, sequenced in a study of cytomegalovirus exposure and HLA in healthy donors. Both 60 Vbeta primers and 13 Jbeta primers went into the PCR. Only in-frame clones appear in the TCRdb table, and some are missing; sequencing was by immunoSEQ multiplex PCR. The repertoire shows approximately 70,000 clones; the top ten hold about 1.8%. The specimen was PBMCs. Source of these receptors: a woman aged 25 to 39 in good health and CMV-seronegative.

The genes are TRBV27 and TRBJ1-2, with D maybe TRBD1 (6 bases). V was trimmed by 0 bases and J by 8 bases, leaving 19 bases between them. This CDR3 region has 16 residues. Germline CDR1 MNHEY, CDR2 SMNVEV (reference sequence). The CDR3 bases are TGTGCCAGCAGTTTATCCTTCCCTCCGGGACAATACGGCTACACCTTC. It codes for CASSLSFPPGQYGYTF.

The rearrangement links TRBV7-9 to TRBJ2-7, with TRBD2 matching over 10 bases. The CDR3 totals 15 residues. With 3 bases clipped from V and 6 bases from J, the junction kept 8 bases outside the gene matches. The germline V gene encodes CDR1 SEHNR and CDR2 FQNEAQ (reference sequence). The CDR3, as DNA: TGTGCCAGCAGCTTGGGGTATTCTAGCGGGAGCGAGCAGTACTTC. It yields the protein CASSLGYSSGSEQYF.

This chain joins TRBV28 and TRBJ1-1, with TRBD1 as a possible D gene (5 bases). The ends were cut back, 3 bases at V and 10 bases at J, with 21 bases in the middle. This CDR3 region has 15 residues. Germline CDR1 MDHEN, CDR2 SYDVKM. The CDR3 coding sequence is TGTGCCAGCAGTTTCCCTCTCCTCCTTATCGGGGGAGCTTTCTTT. Translating it yields CASSFPLLLIGGAFF. The entire variable domain, with the rest obtained from reference TRBV28 and TRBJ1-1, is as follows: DVKVTQSSRYLVKRTGEKVFLECVQDMDHENMFWYRQDPGLGLRLIYFSYDVKMKEKGDIPEGYSVSREKKERFSLILESASTNQTSMYLCASSFPLLLIGGAFFGQGTRLTVV.

CDR3 in DNA: TGTGCCAGCAGACAATGGACTAGCGGGGATTTGGATGAGCAGTTCTTC. Translation: CASRQWTSGDLDEQFF. This sequence joins TRBV7-9 and TRBJ2-1; 12 bases line up with TRBD2. The CDR3 covers 16 residues. CDR1 and CDR2 from the germline V gene are SEHNR and FQNEAQ (reference sequence). V gave up 6 bases and J gave up 8 bases; unmatched junction bases: 11.

The chain joins TRBV11-2 to TRBJ1-1; a possible D gene is TRBD1 (5 bases). From germline, CDR1 is SGHAT and CDR2 FQNNGV. The CDR3 sequence is 17 residues long. V gave up 5 bases and J gave up 2 bases, with 21 bases separating them. In DNA form, the CDR3 reads TGTGCCAGCAGCCGTGGGGCGCATGAAACAATAAACACTGAAGCTTTCTTT. It specifies CASSRGAHETINTEAFF.

The chain links TRBV19 to TRBJ1-5; the D gene is possibly TRBD1 (5 bases). Germline CDR1 reads LNHDA; CDR2 reads SQIVND (reference sequence). Trimming took 7 bases from V and 2 from J, leaving 18 bases between them. The CDR3 spans 16 residues. CDR3 nucleotides: TGTGCCAGTACTCCGGGGGGGGGATCGGGCAATCAGCCCCAGCATTTT. Its translation is CASTPGGGSGNQPQHF.

The chain recombines TRBV27 with TRBJ2-7, with D possibly matching TRBD2 (5 bases). Deletions cut 1 base from V and 10 bases from J, with 11 bases between. Germline V lookup: CDR1 MNHEY, CDR2 SMNVEV (reference sequence). The CDR3 is 12 amino acids. CDR3 DNA: TGTGCCAGCAGTTTATTGGGCCGGGATCAGTACTTC. As protein: CASSLLGRDQYF.

CDR3 in amino acids: CASSVGLAGDTQYF. DNA of the CDR3: TGTGCCAGCAGCGTAGGGCTAGCGGGAGATACGCAGTATTTT. V gene TRBV9 combines with J gene TRBJ2-3; 8 nucleotides match TRBD2. This CDR3 comprises 14 residues. Germline V CDR1 and CDR2: SGDLS, YYNGEE. Trimming removed 0 bases from V and 5 bases from J; junction bases left unmatched: 2. The entire variable domain, with the rest obtained from reference TRBV9 and TRBJ2-3, is as follows: DSGVTQTPKHLITATGQRVTLRCSPRSGDLSVYWYQQSLDQGLQFLIQYYNGEERAKGNILERFSAQQFPDLHSELNLSSLELGDSALYFCASSVGLAGDTQYFGPGTRLTVL.

The chain has TRBV5-1 and TRBJ2-2, with 7 bases lining up with TRBD1. Germline V CDR1 and CDR2: SGHRS, YFSETQ. CDR3 length equals 15 residues. The V and J ends lost 3 bases and 1 base, in that order; junction bases with no gene match: 3. Written as DNA, the CDR3 is TGCGCCAGCAGCTCCTGGACAGGGAACACCGGGGAGCTGTTTTTT. It is translated as CASSSWTGNTGELFF.

This chain connects TRBV7-3 to TRBJ2-3, with TRBD2 identical over 10 bases. Looked up from germline, CDR1 is SGHTA and CDR2 is FQGTGA. CDR3 length: 16 residues. V dropped 1 base and J dropped 4; count of bases not matched to a gene: 5. The CDR3 here is CASSLNPSGGADTQYF. The DNA for the CDR3 is TGTGCCAGCAGCTTAAACCCTAGCGGGGGTGCAGATACGCAGTATTTT.

The V and J genes are TRBV29-1 and TRBJ1-5; 8 nucleotides align to TRBD1. The J segment lost 6 bases and the V segment lost 6 bases, leaving 7 bases of the junction unmatched. Per the germline V gene, CDR1 is SQVTM and CDR2 is ANQGSEA. The CDR3 is 13 residues long. Here the CDR3 DNA reads TGCAGCGTGAGGACAGGGCAGGGTCAGCCCCAGCATTTT. Translated, it gives CSVRTGQGQPQHF.

The chain is built from TRBV4-3 and TRBJ2-7, with D perhaps matching TRBD1 (6 bases). The CDR3 loop spans 16 amino acids. Trimming took off 0 bases at V and 2 bases at J, with 14 bases between the two ends. The germline gives CDR1 LGHNA, CDR2 YSLEER. CDR3 sequence (DNA): TGCGCCAGCAGCCAAGAAAACAGGGTGGGGGCCTACGAGCAGTACTTC. Encoded protein: CASSQENRVGAYEQYF.

The V gene is TRBV7-2, the J gene TRBJ1-2, with D perhaps TRBD1 (5 bases). The germline V gene encodes CDR1 SGHTA and CDR2 FQGNSA. V lost 5 bases and J 6 bases, leaving 10 bases between the germline ends. This CDR3 is 12 amino acids long. In DNA form, the CDR3 reads TGTGCCAGCAGCCCCGACAGTGATGGCTACACCTTC. Its translation: CASSPDSDGYTF.